The 23 T cell receptor beta chains given below trace back to one sample, sequenced in a study of cytomegalovirus exposure and HLA in healthy donors. The PCR contained 60 Vbeta and 13 Jbeta primers. Data came from immunoSEQ multiplex PCR; TCRdb stores just in-frame clones and leaves some out. Of more than 80,000 clones listed, roughly 74% are singletons. Source material: PBMCs. These receptors came from a female donor in good health and CMV-seropositive.

This chain uses TRBV2 with TRBJ1-6; 11 bases map to TRBD1. This CDR3 contains 19 residues. With 2 bases clipped from V and 5 bases from J, the junction kept 11 bases outside the gene matches. CDR1 SNHLY and CDR2 FYNNEI come from the germline V gene. The CDR3 bases are TGTGCCAGCAGTGAAAGGGGCGGACAGGGGGCGCTCGATAATTCACCCCTCCACTTT. This gives the protein CASSERGGQGALDNSPLHF.

This sequence joins TRBV11-1 and TRBJ2-2; D might be TRBD1 (6 bases). Germline CDR1 is SGHAT and CDR2 is FQDESV (reference sequence). The CDR3 has 15 amino acids. Trimming stripped 2 bases from V and 0 bases from J, with 7 bases between. The CDR3 protein is CASSLRGTNTGELFF. In nucleotides, the CDR3 is TGTGCCAGCAGCTTAAGGGGGACGAACACCGGGGAGCTGTTTTTT.

The chain links TRBV7-2 to TRBJ2-4, with D possibly TRBD2 on 7 matching bases. V dropped 2 bases and J dropped 11 bases, with 16 bases sitting between them. Looked up from germline, CDR1 is SGHTA and CDR2 is FQGNSA. This CDR3 contains 14 residues. The CDR3 coding sequence is TGTGCCAGCAGCTTAATCGAGGGGGGGGGCGTTCAGTACTTC. Translation: CASSLIEGGGVQYF.

This clone appeared once. This chain links TRBV11-2 with TRBJ2-3; possibly TRBD2 for D (5 bases). Deletions cut 5 bases from V and 5 bases from J, with 11 bases between. Germline assignment: CDR1 SGHAT and CDR2 FQNNGV. There are 13 residues in the CDR3. CDR3 sequence: CASSLGVGDTQYF. The CDR3 DNA reads as TGTGCCAGCAGCCTCGGGGTGGGAGATACGCAGTATTTT.

This clone was seen only a few times. The chain recombines TRBV2 with TRBJ1-1; 9 nucleotides match TRBD1. The CDR3 is made up of 14 amino acids. The V and J ends lost 6 bases and 5 bases, in that order; junction bases with no gene match: 7. The germline V gene has CDR1 SNHLY and CDR2 FYNNEI. This chain's CDR3 is CASRWDRERTEAFF. The CDR3 nucleotides are TGTGCCAGCAGATGGGACAGGGAAAGAACTGAAGCTTTCTTT.

This chain connects TRBV25-1 to TRBJ2-1; 7 nucleotides match TRBD2. The CDR3 spans 18 residues. V dropped 2 bases and J dropped 0; count of bases not matched to a gene: 10. Germline V lookup: CDR1 MGHDK, CDR2 SYGVNS. The CDR3 loop is CASSETSGGGSSYNEQFF. The DNA of the CDR3 is TGTGCCAGCAGTGAAACCTCGGGCGGGGGAAGCTCCTACAATGAGCAGTTCTTC.

The V gene is TRBV5-1, the J gene TRBJ1-5, with TRBD1 identical over 9 bases. This CDR3 comprises 14 residues. Germline-derived CDR1 and CDR2 are SGHRS and YFSETQ. J was trimmed by 7 bases and V by 3 bases; bases with no gene match: 5. CDR3 DNA sequence: TGCGCCAGCAGCTCCGGGACAGGGAGCCAGCCCCAGCATTTT. Residues: CASSSGTGSQPQHF.

This clone occurred a few times. The chain links TRBV6-6 to TRBJ1-5; TRBD1 agrees at 8 bases. The V gene end was trimmed by 4 bases and the J gene end by 4 bases; junction bases not matched to a gene: 6. The CDR3 loop spans 15 amino acids. Germline assignment: CDR1 MNHNY and CDR2 SVGAGI (reference sequence). This chain's CDR3 is CASSSDRATNQPQHF. CDR3 DNA sequence: TGTGCCAGCAGTTCGGACAGGGCTACTAATCAGCCCCAGCATTTT.

V usage is TRBV25-1 and J usage is TRBJ1-4; TRBD1 agrees at 8 bases. Trimming took 3 bases from V and 0 from J; bases not matched to a gene: 9. The germline gives CDR1 MGHDK, CDR2 SYGVNS. This CDR3 region has 18 residues. The CDR3 region has the DNA TGTGCCAGCAGTGATATTCTCAGGGGGCGTGCAACTAATGAAAAACTGTTTTTT. Protein sequence: CASSDILRGRATNEKLFF.

V usage is TRBV20-1 and J usage is TRBJ2-7; 11 nucleotides line up with TRBD1. Germline V gene lookup returns CDR1 DFQATT and CDR2 SNEGSKA (reference sequence). CDR3 length: 11 residues. V lost 8 bases and J lost 6; bases outside the gene matches: 3. This CDR3 is CSSGTGGEQYF. CDR3 bases: TGCAGTTCCGGGACAGGGGGCGAGCAGTACTTC.

CDR3 in DNA: TGTGCCAGCAGTCCCCGGACAGGGGTCTATGGCTACACCTTC. Translated: CASSPRTGVYGYTF. The chain combines TRBV27 with TRBJ1-2, with TRBD1 identical over 9 bases. V shed 5 bases, J shed 4 bases, and the junction held 5 bases outside the gene matches. CDR1 is MNHEY and CDR2 is SMNVEV in the germline V gene (reference sequence). The CDR3 consists of 14 residues.

The genes are TRBV27 and TRBJ1-1; D is unresolved. CDR1 and CDR2 from the germline V gene are MNHEY and SMNVEV (reference sequence). V was shortened by 5 bases and J by 5 bases, with 15 bases between the two germline ends. The CDR3 runs 14 residues. The CDR3 DNA sequence: TGTGCCAGCAGTCCACGGAGGGTAATAACTGAAGCTTTCTTT. The encoded protein is CASSPRRVITEAFF.

V is TRBV5-6 and J is TRBJ1-1; tentatively, D is TRBD1 (6 bases). The CDR3 is made up of 13 amino acids. Germline-derived CDR1 and CDR2 are SGHDT and YYEEEE. V lost 4 bases to trimming and J lost 2 bases, with 9 bases between them. The CDR3 sequence: CASSRTVNTEAFF. The CDR3, as DNA: TGTGCCAGCAGCCGGACAGTTAACACTGAAGCTTTCTTT.

The rearrangement links TRBV9 to TRBJ1-1; 7 bases are shared with TRBD1. The CDR3 is 14 amino acids. CDR1 and CDR2 (germline): SGDLS, YYNGEE. J gave up 2 bases and V 4 bases, and 5 bases lay outside the gene matches. CDR3 region: CASSSRDRNTEAFF. The CDR3 coding sequence is TGTGCCAGCAGCTCTCGGGACAGAAACACTGAAGCTTTCTTT.

This rearrangement joins TRBV11-3 to TRBJ2-1; the D is unclear. V shed 3 bases and J shed 8 bases, with 8 bases lying between them. The length of the CDR3 is 12 residues. Per the germline V gene, CDR1 is SGHNT and CDR2 is YENEEA. CDR3 amino acids: CASSFRSDEQFF. The CDR3 coding sequence is TGTGCCAGCAGCTTCCGCAGCGATGAGCAGTTCTTC.

The chain links TRBV7-2 to TRBJ2-7, with D perhaps matching TRBD1 (6 bases). This CDR3 contains 15 residues. Trimming cost V 6 bases and J 1 base, with 16 bases left between them. Germline V lookup: CDR1 SGHTA, CDR2 FQGNSA. This CDR3 is CASRPWGPPSYEQYF. DNA of the CDR3: TGTGCCAGCAGACCTTGGGGGCCCCCTTCCTACGAGCAGTACTTC.

The CDR3 protein is CASSSGAGGMRGYTF. CDR3 sequence (DNA): TGTGCCAGCAGTTCCGGGGCAGGGGGCATGAGAGGCTACACCTTC. The genes are TRBV6-6 and TRBJ1-2; 8 bases match TRBD1. Germline CDR1 reads MNHNY; CDR2 reads SVGAGI (reference sequence). V lost 4 bases, J lost 8 bases, and 12 bases stayed unmatched. The CDR3 spans 15 residues.

This clone was found a few times. The chain uses TRBV5-1 and TRBJ2-6, with a tentative D call TRBD1 (6 bases). The V gene's germline CDR1 is SGHRS and CDR2 YFSETQ. The CDR3 spans 14 residues. The V end lost 4 bases, the J end lost 4 bases, and 9 bases lay between the germline ends. In nucleotides, the CDR3 is TGCGCCAGCAGCGGACAGTCCGGGGCCAACGTCCTGACTTTC. Encoded protein: CASSGQSGANVLTF.

The chain recombines TRBV28 with TRBJ1-2; D possibly corresponds to TRBD1 (6 bases). The CDR3 extends over 14 amino acids. The germline V gene has CDR1 MDHEN and CDR2 SYDVKM. The V end was cut by 3 bases, the J end by 3 bases, with 11 bases between. The DNA for the CDR3 is TGTGCCAGCAGTTTCCCCAGGGGCGACTATGGCTACACCTTC. Its translation: CASSFPRGDYGYTF.

The chain combines TRBV2 with TRBJ2-5, with a possible D match to TRBD1 (5 bases). Per the germline V gene, CDR1 is SNHLY and CDR2 is FYNNEI. Trimming removed 6 bases from V and 0 bases from J, with 11 bases in between. CDR3 length equals 14 residues. For the CDR3, the DNA is TGTGCCAGCAGGGACAACGAGTACCAAGAGACCCAGTACTTC. The encoded protein is CASRDNEYQETQYF. The whole variable domain, remainder taken from reference TRBV2 and TRBJ2-5, is EPEVTQTPSHQVTQMGQEVILRCVPISNHLYFYWYRQILGQKVEFLVSFYNNEISEKSEIFDDQFSVERPDGSNFTLKIRSTKLEDSAMYFCASRDNEYQETQYFGPGTRLLVL.

The chain combines TRBV6-5 with TRBJ1-1, with D tentatively TRBD1 (5 bases). The CDR3 covers 16 residues. Trimming took off 2 bases at V and 4 bases at J, with 17 bases between the two ends. Germline-derived CDR1 and CDR2 are MNHEY and SVGAGI. The CDR3 DNA reads TGTGCCAGCAGTTACAAGGAGGGGCGAGTTGGCACTGAAGCTTTCTTT. It specifies CASSYKEGRVGTEAFF.

The chain joins TRBV11-3 to TRBJ2-2; 14 nucleotides align to TRBD2. The germline gives CDR1 SGHNT, CDR2 YENEEA. J was trimmed by 2 bases and V by 5 bases; bases with no gene match: 10. There are 19 residues in the CDR3. CDR3 DNA: TGTGCCAGCAGCATAGGACTAGCGGGGGGAGCTTTAAACACCGGGGAGCTGTTTTTT. Translated, it gives CASSIGLAGGALNTGELFF.

The chain has TRBV9 and TRBJ2-7; 9 nucleotides line up with TRBD1. The CDR3 has 16 amino acids. J was trimmed by 5 bases and V by 4 bases; bases with no gene match: 13. The germline V gene encodes CDR1 SGDLS and CDR2 YYNGEE. CDR3 region: CASSPSTGQGLDEQYF. CDR3 sequence (DNA): TGTGCCAGCAGCCCTAGTACGGGACAGGGACTCGACGAGCAGTACTTC.